The 15 T cell receptor beta chains below all came from one sample that was sequenced in a study of blood T cells in healthy people across ages. Combining a sample-barcoded 5' primer with a J-beta primer mix, a second PCR ran for roughly 6 to 12 cycles. TCRdb reprocessed the 5' RACE reads via MiXCR and lists one record per CDR3 protein. This table has almost 1 million distinct CDR3 sequences, roughly half appearing once. Input material: blood. These receptor sequences come from a woman aged 55-75 years in good health.

This clonotype was counted a few times. The chain employs TRBV2 and TRBJ2-5; 7 nucleotides align to TRBD2. The length of the CDR3 is 15 residues. V gave up 0 bases and J gave up 11 bases; unmatched junction bases: 12. Germline loops: CDR1 SNHLY, CDR2 FYNNEI. CDR3 sequence reads: CASSEAPGRAEEQYF. The CDR3, as DNA: TGTGCCAGCAGTGAAGCGCCGGGGAGGGCTGAGGAGCAGTACTTC.

The J gene is TRBJ2-4, the V gene TRBV11-2; the match to TRBD2 covers 10 bases. The DNA end favors TRBJ2-7, so the J call may be wrong. In germline, CDR1 is SGHAT, CDR2 FQNNGV. This CDR3 is built from 17 residues. The CDR3 region is CASSLASFSGRPYEQYF. CDR3 DNA: TGTGCCAGCAGCTTAGCCAGCTTTAGCGGGAGGCCGTACGAGCAGTACTTC.

CDR3 nucleotides: TGTGCCAGCAGCCCTAAGGGGGGCGTAAAGCCTTTTATGTTGGATACGCAGTATTTT. It specifies CASSPKGGVKPFMLDTQYF. The chain joins TRBV12-3 or TRBV12-4 to TRBJ2-3, with D possibly being TRBD1 or TRBD2 (6 bases each). V was clipped by 6 bases and J by 6 bases, with 31 bases between them. This CDR3 has 19 amino acids.

The table lists this clonotype with a few counts. The chain links TRBV4-2 to TRBJ2-3, with D possibly TRBD2 on 6 matching bases. The CDR3 totals 14 residues. Germline V gives CDR1 LGHNA, CDR2 YNFKEQ. V lost 5 bases and J 1 base, leaving 10 bases between the germline ends. CDR3 loop: CASSGGRGTDTQYF. The CDR3 DNA reads as TGTGCCAGCAGCGGAGGGAGAGGCACAGATACGCAGTATTTT.

This clonotype was seen a few times. The chain employs TRBV29-1 and TRBJ2-5; tentatively, D is TRBD1 (5 bases). Deletions cut 7 bases from V and 3 bases from J, with 15 bases between. Germline V CDR1 and CDR2: SQVTM, ANQGSEA. The CDR3 loop spans 13 amino acids. CDR3 loop: CSGNRSPKETQYF. In DNA form, the CDR3 reads TGCAGCGGGAACAGGAGTCCAAAAGAGACCCAGTACTTC.

This clonotype occurred once. This chain links TRBV15 with TRBJ2-3; D ambiguous. V was shortened by 5 bases and J by 2 bases, with 5 bases between the two germline ends. The CDR3 has 12 amino acids. Germline V gene lookup returns CDR1 LNHNV and CDR2 YYDKDF (reference sequence). CDR3 region: CATSGVTDTQYF. CDR3 bases: TGTGCCACCAGCGGGGTCACAGATACGCAGTATTTT.

This chain links TRBV29-1 with TRBJ2-1; D unresolved. CDR3 length: 11 amino acids. CDR1 is SQVTM and CDR2 is ANQGSEA in the germline V gene. V gave up 6 bases and J gave up 5 bases, with 8 bases separating them. CDR3 amino acids: CSVMPHNEQFF. Written as DNA, the CDR3 is TGCAGCGTAATGCCCCACAATGAGCAGTTCTTC.

The genes are TRBV6-5 and TRBJ2-7; 7 nucleotides agree with TRBD2. This CDR3 is built from 11 residues. Germline lookup yields CDR1 MNHEY and CDR2 SVGAGI. The V gene end was trimmed by 10 bases and the J gene end by 5 bases; junction bases not matched to a gene: 5. CDR3 coding DNA: TGTGCCACCCGGGGGGTGGACGAGCAGTACTTC. Protein: CATRGVDEQYF.

Of note for this clonotype: It may be a read error: a sequence one base away is much more abundant. The chain is built from TRBV6-1 and TRBJ2-6; D uncertain. In germline, CDR1 is MNHNS, CDR2 SASEGT. The CDR3 contains 17 residues. The CDR3, as DNA: TGTGCCAGCAGTGAGGCAACAACACGCTCTGAGGCCAACGTCCTGACTTTC. Amino acid sequence: CASSEATTRSEANVLTF.

This clonotype occurred a few times. The chain recombines TRBV7-2 with TRBJ2-6; 7 nucleotides line up with TRBD2. Per germline, CDR1 SGHTA and CDR2 FQGNSA. This CDR3 comprises 17 residues. V was pared by 3 bases and J by 0 bases, with 5 bases of the junction left unmatched. The CDR3 nucleotides read TGTGCCAGCAGCTTGGCGGGGGAGAGCTCTGGGGCCAACGTCCTGACTTTC. It yields the protein CASSLAGESSGANVLTF.

In the case of this clonotype: This may be a read error: a much more frequent sequence differs by one nucleotide. The gene calls are TRBV2 and TRBJ2-7; D is perhaps TRBD1 (6 bases). CDR3 length: 13 amino acids. V was trimmed by 5 bases and J by 0 bases, leaving 8 bases between them. Germline assignment: CDR1 SNHLY and CDR2 FYNNEI. The CDR3 sequence: CASSTGISYEQYF. The CDR3 nucleotides read TGTGCCAGCAGTACAGGGATCTCCTACGAGCAGTACTTC.

This clonotype was detected only a few times. The chain combines TRBV5-1 with TRBJ2-7; D is possibly TRBD1 (6 bases). This CDR3 comprises 15 residues. Trimming took off 1 base at V and 3 bases at J, with 14 bases between the two ends. Germline-derived CDR1 and CDR2 are SGHRS and YFSETQ. This CDR3 is CASSLYPGQLYEQYF. Here the CDR3 DNA reads TGCGCCAGCAGCTTGTACCCCGGACAGCTCTACGAGCAGTACTTC.

This rearrangement joins TRBV7-9 to TRBJ1-2; 9 bases agree with TRBD1. The length of the CDR3 is 16 residues. CDR1 is SEHNR, CDR2 FQNEAQ, per germline (reference sequence). The trim removed 2 bases at V and 6 bases at J, leaving 10 bases unmatched. CDR3 in DNA: TGTGCCAGCAGCTTAACGGCACAGGGGGCTACCCATGGCTACACCTTC. As protein: CASSLTAQGATHGYTF.

This clonotype came up once. This chain joins TRBV27 and TRBJ2-7; D might be TRBD1 (6 bases). The tail of the sequence fits TRBJ2-5 better, so the J call may be wrong. The CDR3 length is 14 residues. The germline CDR1 and CDR2 sequences are MNHEY and SMNVEV (reference sequence). CDR3 region: CASSVRITGETQYF. The CDR3 nucleotides are TGTGCCAGCAGTGTTCGTATAACAGGGGAGACCCAGTACTTC.

Only one count was recorded for this clonotype. At one of its ends the junction is not consistent with the germline gene, which may arise from a read error. The genes are TRBV6-5 and TRBJ2-1; D gene unclear. The CDR3 has 15 amino acids. CDR1 MNHEY and CDR2 SVGAGI come from the germline V gene. CDR3 nucleotides: TGTGCCAGCAGTTACTCGATGGGTGGGTACAATGAGCAGAACTTC. It codes for CASSYSMGGYNEQNF.